A selection of T cell receptor beta chains follows, all from one sample in a study of cytomegalovirus exposure and HLA in healthy donors. Measured with immunoSEQ multiplex PCR; TCRdb has only the in-frame clones, and not every one. The sample contains about 150,000 clones, just over 90% of which appear only once. The sequencing input was PBMCs. The origin of the receptors is a man between 18 and 35 years old in good health and CMV-seronegative. CDR3s include the opening cysteine and the closing phenylalanine or tryptophan. Fields, in order: CDR3 protein, J gene, V gene.

CDR3: CASSLDRGREKLFF
J: TRBJ1-4
V: TRBV11-2

CDR3: CASSLEGGLTDTQYF
J: TRBJ2-3
V: TRBV7-3

CDR3: CASRRDRAYNEQFF
J: TRBJ2-1
V: TRBV6-5

CDR3: CASSQRQGAGTEAFF
J: TRBJ1-1
V: TRBV27

CDR3: CATERTGAGQETQYF
J: TRBJ2-5
V: TRBV15

CDR3: CASSLVGQSFSGNTIYF
J: TRBJ1-3
V: TRBV5-8

CDR3: CASSTRTGSTEAFF
J: TRBJ1-1
V: TRBV27

CDR3: CATQPTSGSYNEQFF
J: TRBJ2-1
V: TRBV19

CDR3: CAWRGIDRDRETQYF
J: TRBJ2-5
V: TRBV30

CDR3: CASSFRLAGVFETQYF
J: TRBJ2-5
V: TRBV7-9

CDR3: CASSLAGTGDPDWGGTEAFF
J: TRBJ1-1
V: TRBV5-4

CDR3: CASSVGTLNTEAFF
J: TRBJ1-1
V: TRBV19

CDR3: CASSVAAGDYGYTF
J: TRBJ1-2
V: TRBV9

CDR3: CASSFGAGGYNEQFF
J: TRBJ2-1
V: TRBV7-2

CDR3: CASSQTLRTSGRRTDTQYF
J: TRBJ2-3
V: TRBV4-3

CDR3: CASGGAANQPQHF
J: TRBJ1-5
V: TRBV19

CDR3: CASKTGQEDVSPLHF
J: TRBJ1-6
V: TRBV28

CDR3: CASSPRTGNQETQYF
J: TRBJ2-5
V: TRBV18

CDR3: CATSNSGRSTDTQYF
J: TRBJ2-3
V: TRBV15

CDR3: CASSLLGETQYF
J: TRBJ2-5
V: TRBV27

CDR3: CASSLTPGGSYNEQFF
J: TRBJ2-1
V: TRBV27

CDR3: CSAYRPGQGQETQYF
J: TRBJ2-5
V: TRBV29-1

CDR3: CASRRVAPTGELFF
J: TRBJ2-2
V: TRBV23-1

CDR3: CASSLDLNEQFF
J: TRBJ2-1
V: TRBV7-2

CDR3: CASSLWTEGTEAFF
J: TRBJ1-1
V: TRBV5-8

CDR3: CASISYEQYF
J: TRBJ2-7
V: TRBV2

CDR3: CASSRAGEWHEQFF
J: TRBJ2-1
V: TRBV18

CDR3: CASSEDGTGAYGYTF
J: TRBJ1-2
V: TRBV6-1

CDR3: CASSIVVGRMNTEAFF
J: TRBJ1-1
V: TRBV11-2

CDR3: CASSPPLGNGDYGYTF
J: TRBJ1-2
V: TRBV18

CDR3: CASRAGSSNTGELFF
J: TRBJ2-2
V: TRBV5-1

CDR3: CASSATSGRSNEQFF
J: TRBJ2-1
V: TRBV6-1